A selection of T cell receptor beta chains follows, all from one sample in a study of STAT5B mutations in CD4+ large granular lymphocyte leukemia. Libraries were prepared by immunoSEQ multiplex PCR; TCRdb keeps only in-frame clonotypes and omits some of them. This repertoire shows tens of thousands of clones, more than 65% found once; its top ten account for roughly 7.1%. Sequences were obtained from CD4+ T cells from blood buffy coats. The receptors were sampled from a human donor in good health. CDR3s include the opening cysteine and the closing phenylalanine or tryptophan. D genes are given only for firm matches. The size entry is marked missing in some rows and otherwise reads once, few, many or a size class.

>-|-|TRBJ2-5|TRBV5-6|15
TGTGCCAGCAGCTTGCCCGGGGTCGGGAAGGAGACCCAGTACTTC
CASSLPGVGKETQYF
>-|-|TRBJ2-1|TRBV7-2|17
TGTGCCAGCAGCTTAGCCCCACTAGCCAGCTCCTACAATGAGCAGTTCTTC
CASSLAPLASSYNEQFF
>-|TRBD1|TRBJ1-2|TRBV27|14
TGTGCCAGCAGTTTCTCCGACAGGGGAGGAGGCTACACCTTC
CASSFSDRGGGYTF
>few|-|TRBJ1-5|TRBV7-2|13
TGTGCCAGCAGCTTAGACTGGCGCCAGCCCCAGCATTTT
CASSLDWRQPQHF
>-|-|TRBJ2-5|TRBV11-3|11
TGTGCCAGCAGCTACTCAGAGACCCAGTACTTC
CASSYSETQYF
>-|-|TRBJ2-7|TRBV29-1|14
TGCAGCGTTGGTCAGGGGAGCATAACAGACGAGCAGTACTTC
CSVGQGSITDEQYF
>once|-|TRBJ2-2|TRBV6-1|14
TGTGCCATAAGGGGATCAATTAACACCGGGGAGCTGTTTTTT
CAIRGSINTGELFF
>few|-|TRBJ1-1|TRBV29-1|14
TGCAGCGTTGAAACAGCAGCCATGAACACTGAAGCTTTCTTT
CSVETAAMNTEAFF
>-|TRBD2|TRBJ2-3|TRBV2|14
TGTGCCAGCAGCCCGGGACTACACACAGATACGCAGTATTTT
CASSPGLHTDTQYF
>-|-|TRBJ1-5|TRBV2|13
TGTGCCAGCAGTAAACAGGGTGCTCAGCCCCAGCATTTT
CASSKQGAQPQHF
>-|-|TRBJ2-3|TRBV7-9|13
TGTGCCAGCAGCGTTGGCCGAGGAGATACGCAGTATTTT
CASSVGRGDTQYF
>-|-|TRBJ2-7|TRBV6-1|11
TGTGCCAGCAGTTCCACCTACGAGCAGTACTTC
CASSSTYEQYF
>-|-|TRBJ2-1|TRBV7-8|14
TGTGCCAGCAGCTTACTAACTAGTATCAATGAGCAGTTCTTC
CASSLLTSINEQFF
>-|-|TRBJ1-4|TRBV19|15
TGTGCCAGTAGTATAGGGGGGGGACGAGGAGAAAAACTGTTTTTT
CASSIGGGRGEKLFF
>-|-|TRBJ2-1|TRBV7-8|12
TGTGCCAGCAGCGTAGATTCGACAGGACGGTTCTTC
CASSVDSTGRFF
>-|TRBD1|TRBJ1-1|TRBV2|15
TGTGCCAGCAGTGATCCCCACAGGGGGCTAACTGAAGCTTTCTTT
CASSDPHRGLTEAFF
>-|-|TRBJ1-1|TRBV5-1|14
TGCGCCAGCAGCCGCGGACAAATGAACACTGAAGCTTTCTTT
CASSRGQMNTEAFF
>-|-|TRBJ1-4|TRBV9|14
TGTGCCAGCAGCCCCGGGACAACTAATGAAAAACTGTTTTTT
CASSPGTTNEKLFF
>few|-|TRBJ2-7|TRBV19|16
TGTGCCAGTTGGGGGGAGTCCGGGACAGAAGCCTACGAGCAGTACTTC
CASWGESGTEAYEQYF
>-|-|TRBJ1-1|TRBV7-2|14
TGTGCCAGCAGCTCAAAGGACGGAGGCACTGAAGCTTTCTTT
CASSSKDGGTEAFF
>few|TRBD1|TRBJ1-1|TRBV19|18
TGTGCCAGTAGTCCCGGAACCCTCAGGGGGCGGAAGTTGGCTGAAGCTTTCTTT
CASSPGTLRGRKLAEAFF
>few|-|TRBJ1-1|TRBV4-3|14
TGCGCCAGCAGCCAAGGGGCCGTAAACACTGAAGCTTTCTTT
CASSQGAVNTEAFF
>-|-|TRBJ2-7|TRBV9|15
TGTGCCAGCAGCCGGCAGGAGCAGGGATCCTACGAGCAGTACTTC
CASSRQEQGSYEQYF
>-|-|TRBJ1-1|TRBV9|13
TGTGCCAGCAGCGTAGAAGTTCACACTGAAGCTTTCTTT
CASSVEVHTEAFF
>-|-|TRBJ2-2|TRBV7-2|16
TGTGCCAGCAGCTTAGACCGTCCCGGGAACACCGGGGAGCTGTTTTTT
CASSLDRPGNTGELFF
>-|-|TRBJ1-2|TRBV10-3|14
TGTGCCATCAGCCGTGGAGGGAACAACTATGGCTACACCTTC
CAISRGGNNYGYTF
>-|TRBD1|TRBJ1-1|TRBV4-1|15
TGCGCCAGCCATGGGACAGGGACGGGGTTGACTGAAGCTTTCTTT
CASHGTGTGLTEAFF
>-|TRBD2|TRBJ2-3|TRBV19|16
TGTGCCAGTAGCCTTACTAGCGGGGGGGCCCCAGATACGCAGTATTTT
CASSLTSGGAPDTQYF
>-|-|TRBJ2-3|TRBV20-1|11
TGCAGTGCTGGTTACACAGATACGCAGTATTTT
CSAGYTDTQYF
>-|-|TRBJ2-7|TRBV5-1|17
TGCGCCAGCAGCCACGGGATTTCGAACGTCGGGACCTACGAGCAGTACTTC
CASSHGISNVGTYEQYF
>-|TRBD1|TRBJ1-5|TRBV7-2|18
TGTGCCAGCAGCTTAGTTCATGGACAGGGGGTTAGCAATCAGCCCCAGCATTTT
CASSLVHGQGVSNQPQHF
>once|TRBD2|TRBJ2-5|TRBV11-2|15
TGTGCCAGCAGCTCCCAGACTAGCGGGAGTGAGACCCAGTACTTC
CASSSQTSGSETQYF
>once|TRBD2|TRBJ2-3|TRBV7-8|17
TGTGCCAGCAGCTCCAGGGGAGCTAGCGGGGTTTCAGATACGCAGTATTTT
CASSSRGASGVSDTQYF
>once|TRBD2|TRBJ2-5|TRBV7-2|15
TGTGCCAGCAGCTTAGGCGGGGGGGCCCCAGAGACCCAGTACTTC
CASSLGGGAPETQYF
>-|-|TRBJ1-2|TRBV4-3|15
TGCGCCAGCAGCCAAGGTTTTTCAGGCCCCCATGGCTACACCTTC
CASSQGFSGPHGYTF
>-|-|TRBJ2-3|TRBV5-1|16
TGCGCCAGCAGCTTGTATGGAGGGGCGCAGGGAGATACGCAGTATTTT
CASSLYGGAQGDTQYF
>-|-|TRBJ2-5|TRBV15|13
TGTGCCACCAGCAGTTTTCCACAAGAGACCCAGTACTTC
CATSSFPQETQYF
>-|TRBD1|TRBJ1-1|TRBV4-3|15
TGCGCCAGCAGCCAAGGGGGACAGATGAACACTGAAGCTTTCTTT
CASSQGGQMNTEAFF
>-|-|TRBJ2-7|TRBV7-2|14
TGTGCCAGCACCCCCTTGAGGTCAGGGAGCGAGCAGTACTTC
CASTPLRSGSEQYF
>-|-|TRBJ1-4|TRBV9|16
TGTGCCAGCAGCGTGAGCTGGGGGCCCGGGGATGAAAAACTGTTTTTT
CASSVSWGPGDEKLFF
>-|TRBD1|TRBJ2-3|TRBV7-2|16
TGTGCCAGCACCCTCTTAGGGGGACAGGGCACAGATACGCAGTATTTT
CASTLLGGQGTDTQYF
>-|TRBD1|TRBJ2-3|TRBV9|16
TGTGCCAGCAGCCCCCGGGACAGCTCAGGCACAGATACGCAGTATTTT
CASSPRDSSGTDTQYF
>-|TRBD1|TRBJ2-7|TRBV10-2|15
TGCGCCAGCAGTGAGTCGGGGACAGGGGGGAGCGAGCAGTACTTC
CASSESGTGGSEQYF
>few|-|TRBJ1-2|TRBV7-9|15
TGTGCCAGCAGCTTAGTCTTGGGGGAACGAGGGGGCTACACCTTC
CASSLVLGERGGYTF
>-|-|TRBJ1-2|TRBV19|12
TGTGCCAGTAGTACCAGGAACTCTGGCTACACCTTC
CASSTRNSGYTF
>-|TRBD1|TRBJ2-7|TRBV5-6|13
TGTGCCAGCAGCGGACAGGGGGCCTACGAGCAGTACTTC
CASSGQGAYEQYF
>few|TRBD1|TRBJ2-1|TRBV18|17
TGTGCCAGCTCACCACCGGTTAGGGACAGGGCGTGGAATGAGCAGTTCTTC
CASSPPVRDRAWNEQFF
>-|TRBD2|TRBJ2-5|TRBV7-9|12
TGTGCCAGCGGTCTAGCGGAAGAGACCCAGTACTTC
CASGLAEETQYF
>-|-|TRBJ2-6|TRBV11-3|16
TGTGCCAGCAGCCTACCCAGGGCCCCTGGGGCCAACGTCCTGACTTTC
CASSLPRAPGANVLTF
>-|-|TRBJ1-4|TRBV4-3|14
TGCGCCAGCAGCCAACCTCAATCCGGGTCCATATTGTTTTTT
CASSQPQSGSILFF
>-|TRBD1|TRBJ2-7|TRBV7-2|14
TGTGCCAGCAGCAAACGACAGGGCGAGCACGAGCAGTACTTC
CASSKRQGEHEQYF
>once|TRBD2|TRBJ2-3|TRBV19|15
TGTGCCAGTAGTCCCGGGACTAGCGTGACAGATACGCAGTATTTT
CASSPGTSVTDTQYF
>-|-|TRBJ2-2|TRBV19|15
TGTGCCAGTAGTATTCCGGGGACGAACACCGGGGAGCTGTTTTTT
CASSIPGTNTGELFF
>-|-|TRBJ1-4|TRBV7-2|15
TGTGCCAGCAGCTTAGTAGCAGGGGCCGGTGAAAAACTGTTTTTT
CASSLVAGAGEKLFF
>-|TRBD2|TRBJ2-2|TRBV2|17
TGTGCCAGCAGCGCCACGGGGGGGGCGCTGGCGTCCGGGGAGCTGTTTTTT
CASSATGGALASGELFF
>once|TRBD1|TRBJ1-5|TRBV7-9|18
TGTGCCAGCAGCTTAACCCCTTTAAGGACAGGGGTAACTCAGCCCCAGCATTTT
CASSLTPLRTGVTQPQHF
>-|TRBD2|TRBJ2-7|TRBV29-1|13
TGCAGCGCTAGACTAGCGGGAGGCTACGAGCAGTACTTC
CSARLAGGYEQYF
>-|-|TRBJ2-3|TRBV27|13
TGTGCCAGCAGTTTACCTAACACAGATACGCAGTATTTT
CASSLPNTDTQYF
>-|-|TRBJ2-7|TRBV18|12
TGTGCCAGCTCCAGGGGAGGATACGAGCAGTACTTC
CASSRGGYEQYF